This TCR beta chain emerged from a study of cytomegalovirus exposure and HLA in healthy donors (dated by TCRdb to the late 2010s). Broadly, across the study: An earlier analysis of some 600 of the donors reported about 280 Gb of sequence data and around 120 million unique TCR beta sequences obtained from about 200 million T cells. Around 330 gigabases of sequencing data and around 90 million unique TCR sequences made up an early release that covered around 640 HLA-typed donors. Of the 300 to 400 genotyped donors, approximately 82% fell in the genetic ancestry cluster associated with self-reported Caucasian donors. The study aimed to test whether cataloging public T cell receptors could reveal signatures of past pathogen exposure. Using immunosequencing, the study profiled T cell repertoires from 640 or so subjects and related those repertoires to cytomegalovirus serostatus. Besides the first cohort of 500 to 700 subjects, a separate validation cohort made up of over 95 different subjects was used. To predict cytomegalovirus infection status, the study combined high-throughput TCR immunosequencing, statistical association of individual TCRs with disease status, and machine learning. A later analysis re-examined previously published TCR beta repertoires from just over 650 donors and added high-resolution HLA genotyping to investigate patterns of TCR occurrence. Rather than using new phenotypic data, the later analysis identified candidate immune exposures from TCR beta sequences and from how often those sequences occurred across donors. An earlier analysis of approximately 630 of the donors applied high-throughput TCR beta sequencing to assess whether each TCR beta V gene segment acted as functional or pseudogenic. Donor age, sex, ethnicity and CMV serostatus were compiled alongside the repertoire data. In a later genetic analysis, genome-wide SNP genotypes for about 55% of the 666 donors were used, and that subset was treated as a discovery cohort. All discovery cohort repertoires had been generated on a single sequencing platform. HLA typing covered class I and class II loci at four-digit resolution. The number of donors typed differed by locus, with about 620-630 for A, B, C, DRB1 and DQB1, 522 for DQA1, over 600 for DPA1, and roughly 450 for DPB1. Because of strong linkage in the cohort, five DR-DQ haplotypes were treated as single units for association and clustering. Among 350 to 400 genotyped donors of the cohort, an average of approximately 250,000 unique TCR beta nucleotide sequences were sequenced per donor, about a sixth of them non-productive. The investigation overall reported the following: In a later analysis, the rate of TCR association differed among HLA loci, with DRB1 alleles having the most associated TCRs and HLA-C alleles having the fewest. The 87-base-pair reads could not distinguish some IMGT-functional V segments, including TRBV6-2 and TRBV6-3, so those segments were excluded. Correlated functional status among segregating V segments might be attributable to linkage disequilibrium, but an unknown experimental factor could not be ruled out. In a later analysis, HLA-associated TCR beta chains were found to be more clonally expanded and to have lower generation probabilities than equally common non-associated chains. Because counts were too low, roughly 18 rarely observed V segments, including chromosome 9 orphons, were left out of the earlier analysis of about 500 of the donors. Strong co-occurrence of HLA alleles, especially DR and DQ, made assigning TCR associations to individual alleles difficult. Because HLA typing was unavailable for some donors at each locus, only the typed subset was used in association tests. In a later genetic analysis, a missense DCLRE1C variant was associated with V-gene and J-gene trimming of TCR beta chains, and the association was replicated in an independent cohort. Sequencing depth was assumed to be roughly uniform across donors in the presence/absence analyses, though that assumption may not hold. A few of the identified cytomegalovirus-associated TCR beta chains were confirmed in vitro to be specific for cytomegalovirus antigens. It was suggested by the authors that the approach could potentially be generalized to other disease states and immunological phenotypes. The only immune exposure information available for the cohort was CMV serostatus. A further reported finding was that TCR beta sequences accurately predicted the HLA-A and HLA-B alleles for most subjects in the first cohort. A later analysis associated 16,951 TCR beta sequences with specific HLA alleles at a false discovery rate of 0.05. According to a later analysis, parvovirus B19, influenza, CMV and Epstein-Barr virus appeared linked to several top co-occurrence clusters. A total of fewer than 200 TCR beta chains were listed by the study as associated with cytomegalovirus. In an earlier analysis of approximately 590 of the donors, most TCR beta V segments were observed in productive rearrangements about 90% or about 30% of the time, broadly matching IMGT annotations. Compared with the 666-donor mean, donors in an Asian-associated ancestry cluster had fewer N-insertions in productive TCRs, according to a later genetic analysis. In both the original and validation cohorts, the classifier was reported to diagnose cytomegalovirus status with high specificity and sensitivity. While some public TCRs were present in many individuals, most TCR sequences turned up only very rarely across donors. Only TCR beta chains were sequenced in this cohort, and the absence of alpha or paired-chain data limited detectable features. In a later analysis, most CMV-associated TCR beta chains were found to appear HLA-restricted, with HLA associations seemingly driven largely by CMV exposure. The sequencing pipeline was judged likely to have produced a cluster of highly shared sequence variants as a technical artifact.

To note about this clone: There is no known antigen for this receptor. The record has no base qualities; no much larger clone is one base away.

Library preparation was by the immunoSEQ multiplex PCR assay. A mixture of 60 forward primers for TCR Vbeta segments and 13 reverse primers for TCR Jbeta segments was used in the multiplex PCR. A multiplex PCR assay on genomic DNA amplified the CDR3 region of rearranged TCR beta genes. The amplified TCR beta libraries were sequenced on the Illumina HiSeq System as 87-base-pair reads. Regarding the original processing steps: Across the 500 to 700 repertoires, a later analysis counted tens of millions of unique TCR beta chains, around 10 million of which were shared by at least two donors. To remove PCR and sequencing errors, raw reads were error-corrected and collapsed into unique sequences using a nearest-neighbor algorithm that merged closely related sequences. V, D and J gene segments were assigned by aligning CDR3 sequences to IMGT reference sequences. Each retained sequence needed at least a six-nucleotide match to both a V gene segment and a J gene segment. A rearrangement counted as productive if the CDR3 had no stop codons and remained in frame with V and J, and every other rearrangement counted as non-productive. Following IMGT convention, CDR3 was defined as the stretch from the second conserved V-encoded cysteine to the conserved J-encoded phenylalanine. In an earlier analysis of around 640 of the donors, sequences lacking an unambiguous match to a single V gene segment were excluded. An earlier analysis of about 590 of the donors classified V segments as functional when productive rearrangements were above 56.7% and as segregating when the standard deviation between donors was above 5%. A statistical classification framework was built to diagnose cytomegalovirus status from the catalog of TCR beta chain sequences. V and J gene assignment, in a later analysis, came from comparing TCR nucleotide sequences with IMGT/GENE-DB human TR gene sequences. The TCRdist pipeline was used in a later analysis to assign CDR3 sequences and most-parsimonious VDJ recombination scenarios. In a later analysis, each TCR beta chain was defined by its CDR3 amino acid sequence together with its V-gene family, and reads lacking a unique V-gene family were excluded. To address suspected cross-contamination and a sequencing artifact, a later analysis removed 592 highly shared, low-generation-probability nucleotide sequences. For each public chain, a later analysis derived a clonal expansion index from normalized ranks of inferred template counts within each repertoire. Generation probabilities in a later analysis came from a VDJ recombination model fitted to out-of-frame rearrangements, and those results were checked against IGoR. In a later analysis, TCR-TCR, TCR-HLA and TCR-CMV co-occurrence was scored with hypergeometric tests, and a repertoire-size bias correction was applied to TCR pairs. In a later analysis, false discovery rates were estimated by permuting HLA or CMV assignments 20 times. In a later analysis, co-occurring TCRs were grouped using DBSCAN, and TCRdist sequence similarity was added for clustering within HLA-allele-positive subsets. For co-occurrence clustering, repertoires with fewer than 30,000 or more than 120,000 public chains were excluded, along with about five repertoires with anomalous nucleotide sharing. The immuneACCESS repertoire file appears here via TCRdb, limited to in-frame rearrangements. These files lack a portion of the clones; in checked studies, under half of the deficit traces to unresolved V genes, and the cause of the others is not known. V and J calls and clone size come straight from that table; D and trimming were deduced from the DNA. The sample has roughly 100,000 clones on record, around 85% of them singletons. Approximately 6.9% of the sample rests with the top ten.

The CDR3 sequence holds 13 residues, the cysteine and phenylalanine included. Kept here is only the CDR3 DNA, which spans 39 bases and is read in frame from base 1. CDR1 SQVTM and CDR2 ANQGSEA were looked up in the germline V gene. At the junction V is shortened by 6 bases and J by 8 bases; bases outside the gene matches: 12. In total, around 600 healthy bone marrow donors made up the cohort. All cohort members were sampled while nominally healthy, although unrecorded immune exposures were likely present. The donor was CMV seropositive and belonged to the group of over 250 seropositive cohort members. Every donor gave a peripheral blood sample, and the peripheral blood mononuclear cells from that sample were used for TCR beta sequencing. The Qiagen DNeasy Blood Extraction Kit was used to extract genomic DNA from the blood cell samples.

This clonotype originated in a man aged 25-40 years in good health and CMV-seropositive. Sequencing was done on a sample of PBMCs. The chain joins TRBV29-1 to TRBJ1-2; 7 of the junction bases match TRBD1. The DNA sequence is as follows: TGCAGCGTGACTTGGAGGGGGCTGGAAGGCTACACCTTC. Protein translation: CSVTWRGLEGYTF.